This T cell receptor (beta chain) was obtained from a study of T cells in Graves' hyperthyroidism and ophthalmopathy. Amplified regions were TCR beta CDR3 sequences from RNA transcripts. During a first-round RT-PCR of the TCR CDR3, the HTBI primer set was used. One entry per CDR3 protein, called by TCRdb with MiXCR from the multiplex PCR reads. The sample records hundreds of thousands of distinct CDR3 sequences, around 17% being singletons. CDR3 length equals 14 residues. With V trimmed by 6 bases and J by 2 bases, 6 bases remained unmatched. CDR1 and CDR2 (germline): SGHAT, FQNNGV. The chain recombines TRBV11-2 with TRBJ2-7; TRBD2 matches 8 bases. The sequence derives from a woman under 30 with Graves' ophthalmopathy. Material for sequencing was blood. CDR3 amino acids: CASRNSGTPYEQYF. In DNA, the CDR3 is TGTGCCAGCAGAAATAGCGGGACCCCCTACGAGCAGTACTTC.